Listed below are T cell receptor beta chains from one sample, sequenced in a study of OX40 agonist ivuxolimab in advanced cancers. The repertoire was sequenced with immunoSEQ multiplex PCR; TCRdb's copy has only in-frame clones and lacks some. The sample shows roughly 20,000 clones, around 85% of them seen only once. The material sequenced was CD4+ or CD8+ T cells sorted from blood, taken in a trial of the OX40 agonist ivuxolimab. All receptors derive from an adult with an advanced solid tumor such as melanoma, head and neck, liver or kidney cancer. CDR3s include the opening cysteine and the closing phenylalanine or tryptophan. The D gene is left open where the match is weak.

v_call: TRBV2
j_call: TRBJ2-1
d_call: -
cdr3_aa: CASRGSQNEQFF

v_call: TRBV4-1
j_call: TRBJ1-1
d_call: -
cdr3_aa: CASSRMTLAEAFF

v_call: TRBV2
j_call: TRBJ2-7
d_call: -
cdr3_aa: CASSDPRAFTYEQYF

v_call: TRBV25-1
j_call: TRBJ2-3
d_call: TRBD1
cdr3_aa: CASWGTGFTDTQYF

v_call: TRBV5-5
j_call: TRBJ2-7
d_call: TRBD1
cdr3_aa: CASSLGTGGYEQYF

v_call: TRBV18
j_call: TRBJ2-7
d_call: TRBD1
cdr3_aa: CASSPGTDYEQYF

v_call: TRBV6-1
j_call: TRBJ1-2
d_call: -
cdr3_aa: CASSEGQGLNYGYTF

v_call: TRBV19
j_call: TRBJ2-1
d_call: TRBD2
cdr3_aa: CASSISSGRVNEQFF

v_call: TRBV21-1
j_call: TRBJ1-3
d_call: -
cdr3_aa: CASSKDIGVGDGNTIYF

v_call: TRBV5-1
j_call: TRBJ2-1
d_call: -
cdr3_aa: CASSFRLAYNEQFF

v_call: TRBV2
j_call: TRBJ2-2
d_call: TRBD2
cdr3_aa: CASSEYGSGRATGELFF

v_call: TRBV19
j_call: TRBJ2-1
d_call: -
cdr3_aa: CASSIEYNEQFF

v_call: TRBV4-2
j_call: TRBJ2-1
d_call: -
cdr3_aa: CASSHAGIPDEQFF

v_call: TRBV4-1
j_call: TRBJ2-1
d_call: -
cdr3_aa: CASSQDSTEQFF

v_call: TRBV7-9
j_call: TRBJ2-3
d_call: TRBD2
cdr3_aa: CASSSTSGRTDTQYF

v_call: TRBV27
j_call: TRBJ2-2
d_call: TRBD1
cdr3_aa: CASSLLLTGGSGELFF

v_call: TRBV28
j_call: TRBJ2-2
d_call: -
cdr3_aa: CASSSRPSAGNTGELFF

v_call: TRBV27
j_call: TRBJ2-3
d_call: -
cdr3_aa: CATRERTPRRSDTQYF

v_call: TRBV11-3
j_call: TRBJ2-7
d_call: TRBD2
cdr3_aa: CASSLVVGLAEPYEQYF

v_call: TRBV6-5
j_call: TRBJ1-5
d_call: TRBD1
cdr3_aa: CASSYSKPTGSQPQHF

v_call: TRBV7-8
j_call: TRBJ2-7
d_call: -
cdr3_aa: CASSLVGRSYEQYF

v_call: TRBV5-1
j_call: TRBJ2-7
d_call: -
cdr3_aa: CASSPGPGREAYEQYF

v_call: TRBV7-9
j_call: TRBJ1-2
d_call: -
cdr3_aa: CASSLTPTAFYGYTF

v_call: TRBV27
j_call: TRBJ2-7
d_call: -
cdr3_aa: CASSFGGNEQYF

v_call: TRBV6-6
j_call: TRBJ2-1
d_call: TRBD2
cdr3_aa: CASRIGRGNEQFF

v_call: TRBV6-4
j_call: TRBJ1-4
d_call: -
cdr3_aa: CASSDGTPATNEKLFF

v_call: TRBV5-8
j_call: TRBJ2-7
d_call: -
cdr3_aa: CASTIGATYEQYF

v_call: TRBV5-1
j_call: TRBJ2-1
d_call: -
cdr3_aa: CASSTSGVGNEQFF

v_call: TRBV2
j_call: TRBJ2-3
d_call: TRBD2
cdr3_aa: CANREGRDTQYF

v_call: TRBV19
j_call: TRBJ1-1
d_call: TRBD1
cdr3_aa: CASSMEGATEAFF

v_call: TRBV28
j_call: TRBJ2-3
d_call: -
cdr3_aa: CASSLSGTSTDTQYF

v_call: TRBV11-2
j_call: TRBJ2-3
d_call: TRBD2
cdr3_aa: CASSLGLAGGRADTQYF

v_call: TRBV4-1
j_call: TRBJ2-7
d_call: TRBD2
cdr3_aa: CASSHYSGSYEQYF

v_call: TRBV11-2
j_call: TRBJ2-3
d_call: TRBD1
cdr3_aa: CASSLGHRGTTDTQYF

v_call: TRBV11-3
j_call: TRBJ2-1
d_call: TRBD1
cdr3_aa: CASSPRQGAYNEQFF

v_call: TRBV6-5
j_call: TRBJ2-1
d_call: -
cdr3_aa: CASSGDVYNEQFF

v_call: TRBV4-1
j_call: TRBJ1-2
d_call: -
cdr3_aa: CASSPTRTLVNGYTF

v_call: TRBV10-2
j_call: TRBJ2-7
d_call: TRBD2
cdr3_aa: CASSERLAGTYEQYF

v_call: TRBV9
j_call: TRBJ2-1
d_call: -
cdr3_aa: CASSVVIAGEQFF

v_call: TRBV21-1
j_call: TRBJ2-3
d_call: -
cdr3_aa: CASSAPGPRTDTQYF

v_call: TRBV19
j_call: TRBJ2-7
d_call: TRBD2
cdr3_aa: CASSRTSGNEQYF

v_call: TRBV7-9
j_call: TRBJ2-1
d_call: TRBD2
cdr3_aa: CASSQHSGGNEQFF